A single sample is the source of the 28 T cell receptor beta chains below, sequenced in a study of blood T cell repertoires in COVID-19. Measured with immunoSEQ multiplex PCR; TCRdb has only the in-frame clones, and not every one. The repertoire holds 200,000 to 300,000 clones, with about 85% as singletons. Input material: peripheral blood. The receptor set was obtained from a man in his 60s with acute or convalescent COVID-19.

In DNA form, the CDR3 reads TGCAGCGTTGGGCTAGCGAGCAACACAGATACGCAGTATTTT. Its protein is CSVGLASNTDTQYF. The rearrangement links TRBV29-1 to TRBJ2-3, with a possible D match to TRBD2 (6 bases). V gave up 4 bases and J gave up 2 bases, with 13 bases separating them. This CDR3 region has 14 residues. CDR1 and CDR2 (germline): SQVTM, ANQGSEA.

This clone was counted only a few times. The chain recombines TRBV3-1 (or the pseudogene TRBV3-2) with TRBJ1-3; no firm D call. V shed 4 bases and J shed 8 bases, with 15 bases lying between them. This CDR3 comprises 14 residues. Looked up from germline, CDR1 is LGHDT and CDR2 is YNNKEL (reference sequence). The CDR3 DNA follows: TGTGCCAGCAGCCTCTCAGGAGGGAGGTACACCATATATTTT. It translates to CASSLSGGRYTIYF.

The gene calls are TRBV7-2 and TRBJ2-1, with TRBD1 matching 8 bases. Germline CDR1 SGHTA, CDR2 FQGNSA. This CDR3 has 14 residues. After removal of 4 bases from V and 9 bases from J, the junction contained 8 bases not matched to a gene. The CDR3 region has the DNA TGTGCCAGCAGCTCGGACAGGGCCAGCTCTGAGCAGTTCTTC. It codes for CASSSDRASSEQFF.

The sample holds a few counts of this clone. This rearrangement joins TRBV30 to TRBJ2-3; perhaps TRBD2 as D (7 bases). Germline V lookup: CDR1 GTSNPN, CDR2 SVGIG (reference sequence). The CDR3 consists of 13 residues. V was pared by 3 bases and J by 5 bases, with 12 bases between. In DNA, the CDR3 is TGTGCCTGGAGGGTGGGGGGGCGAGATACGCAGTATTTT. It specifies CAWRVGGRDTQYF. The full variable domain, its missing parts supplied by reference TRBV30 and TRBJ2-3, is SQTIHQWPATLVQPVGSPLSLECTVEGTSNPNLYWYRQAAGRGLQLLFYSVGIGQISSEVPQNLSASRPQDRQFILSSKKLLLSDSGFYLCAWRVGGRDTQYFGPGTRLTVL.

This clone has a single count. The chain has TRBV19 and TRBJ1-5, with D maybe TRBD1 (6 bases). Trimming pared 4 bases from V and 11 bases from J, leaving 15 bases between. This CDR3 is 13 amino acids long. Looked up from germline, CDR1 is LNHDA and CDR2 is SQIVND (reference sequence). The CDR3 spells CASSTTGEWSQHF. For the CDR3, the DNA is TGTGCCAGTAGTACGACAGGAGAGTGGTCCCAGCATTTT. Full variable domain (missing parts from reference TRBV19 and TRBJ1-5): DGGITQSPKYLFRKEGQNVTLSCEQNLNHDAMYWYRQDPGQGLRLIYYSQIVNDFQKGDIAEGYSVSREKKESFPLTVTSAQKNPTAFYLCASSTTGEWSQHFGDGTRLSIL.

The chain joins TRBV10-3 to TRBJ1-4; 10 nucleotides align to TRBD1. The V gene end was trimmed by 2 bases and the J gene end by 6 bases; junction bases not matched to a gene: 3. The CDR3 contains 15 residues. Germline V lookup: CDR1 ENHRY, CDR2 SYGVKD. The CDR3 here is CAISERTGGDEKLFF. The CDR3, as DNA: TGTGCCATCAGTGAGCGGACAGGGGGGGATGAAAAACTGTTTTTT.

The chain is built from TRBV27 and TRBJ2-5, with D possibly TRBD1 on 6 matching bases. From germline, CDR1 is MNHEY and CDR2 SMNVEV (reference sequence). The CDR3 is 16 residues long. V was cut by 0 bases and J by 5 bases, with 16 bases left in between. The chain's CDR3 is CASSLSAQGREETQYF. CDR3 sequence (DNA): TGTGCCAGCAGTTTATCGGCCCAGGGGCGCGAGGAGACCCAGTACTTC.

The J gene is TRBJ2-3, the V gene TRBV5-1; D gene ambiguous. Looked up from germline, CDR1 is SGHRS and CDR2 is YFSETQ. The V end lost 0 bases, the J end lost 2 bases, and 7 bases lay between the germline ends. This CDR3 has 14 amino acids. CDR3 DNA sequence: TGCGCCAGCAGCTTGGACTCTTTCACAGATACGCAGTATTTT. Its protein is CASSLDSFTDTQYF.

This clone was counted only a few times. One end of the junction is discordant with germline, which a read error may explain. The chain uses TRBV27 and TRBJ2-7; D is possibly TRBD2 (6 bases). Germline CDR1 and CDR2: MNHEY and SMNVEV (reference sequence). The CDR3 is 16 amino acids. This CDR3 reads CASSLSAGMSSYEQYF. The CDR3 DNA is TGTGCCAGCAGTCTATCAGCGGGTATGAGCTCCTACGAGCAGTACTTC.

This chain links TRBV27 with TRBJ2-5; D is possibly TRBD2 (5 bases). Germline V gene sequence: CDR1 MNHEY, CDR2 SMNVEV (reference sequence). V was clipped by 3 bases and J by 2 bases, with 10 bases between them. The CDR3 totals 14 residues. The CDR3 DNA reads TGTGCCAGCAGTTTTACCCGGGATCAAGAGACCCAGTACTTC. Translation gives CASSFTRDQETQYF.

This clone was detected once. Here the CDR3 reads CASSYLGTLGSPLHF. The DNA for the CDR3 is TGTGCCAGCAGCTACTTGGGGACATTAGGATCACCCCTCCACTTT. This chain uses TRBV27 with TRBJ1-6; possibly TRBD1 for D (6 bases). CDR3 length: 15 residues. V gave up 6 bases and J gave up 10 bases, with 19 bases separating them. Per the germline V gene, CDR1 is MNHEY and CDR2 is SMNVEV (reference sequence).

The chain combines TRBV3-1 (or the pseudogene TRBV3-2) with TRBJ1-4; D unclear. Germline V gene data show CDR1 as LGHDT and CDR2 as YNNKEL (reference sequence). CDR3 length equals 14 residues. The CDR3 nucleotides are TGTGCTACCTCCCGTTGGAGGGAAACAGAAAAACTGTTTTTT. The encoded protein is CATSRWRETEKLFF.

The chain combines TRBV18 with TRBJ1-2, with 9 bases matching TRBD1. The junction had 5 bases not matched to a gene; V was cut back by 4 bases and J by 2 bases. This CDR3 spans 15 amino acids. Germline V gene data show CDR1 as KGHSH and CDR2 as LQKENI. The CDR3 loop reads CASSQGQGGNYGYTF. In nucleotides, the CDR3 is TGTGCCAGCTCACAGGGACAGGGCGGAAACTATGGCTACACCTTC.

V usage is TRBV27 and J usage is TRBJ2-4, with TRBD2 matching 10 bases. Germline values: CDR1 MNHEY, CDR2 SMNVEV (reference sequence). V lost 6 bases to trimming and J lost 8 bases; unmatched junction nucleotides: 10. The CDR3 has 15 residues. In DNA, the CDR3 is TGTGCCAGCAGGACCACTAGCGGGACTATAGACATTCAGTACTTC. This encodes CASRTTSGTIDIQYF.

The chain uses TRBV7-2 and TRBJ2-5; 9 nucleotides match TRBD2. This CDR3 is built from 16 residues. V shed 4 bases, J shed 4 bases, and the junction held 10 bases outside the gene matches. Per germline, CDR1 SGHTA and CDR2 FQGNSA. CDR3 coding DNA: TGTGCCAGCAGCTCGAGGACTAGCGCAGTGGCAGAGACCCAGTACTTC. Protein sequence: CASSSRTSAVAETQYF.

The genes are TRBV7-2 and TRBJ1-2; tentative D call: TRBD1 (5 bases). Trimming took 5 bases from V and 4 from J, leaving 11 bases between them. The CDR3 spans 13 residues. CDR1 and CDR2 (germline): SGHTA, FQGNSA. CDR3 sequence (DNA): TGTGCCAGCAGCGAGCCGGGGGGCTATGGCTACACCTTC. Translation gives CASSEPGGYGYTF.

This sequence joins TRBV25-1 and TRBJ2-7; no definite D call. CDR3 length equals 14 residues. The germline gives CDR1 MGHDK, CDR2 SYGVNS. Trimming shortened V by 5 bases and J by 1 base, and 12 bases separated the two germline ends. CDR3 sequence: CASSSSPVSYEQYF. In DNA form, the CDR3 reads TGTGCCAGCAGTTCATCCCCGGTTTCCTACGAGCAGTACTTC.

In this sample, this clone turned up once. The rearrangement uses TRBV7-2 and TRBJ2-7, with 11 bases fitting TRBD2. CDR1 is SGHTA and CDR2 is FQGNSA in the germline V gene. V shed 5 bases and J 7 bases; nucleotides not matched to a gene: 7. This CDR3 comprises 14 residues. CDR3 loop: CASSPTSGSGEQYF. The CDR3 DNA follows: TGTGCCAGCAGCCCAACTAGCGGGAGCGGGGAGCAGTACTTC.

The rearrangement uses TRBV5-1 and TRBJ1-1; no firm D call. V lost 4 bases, J lost 8 bases, and 15 bases lay in between. The length of the CDR3 is 13 residues. The germline V gene has CDR1 SGHRS and CDR2 YFSETQ. The CDR3 nucleotides read TGCGCCAGCAGCCCAGGACTGAGTCCCGAAGCTTTCTTT. The encoded protein is CASSPGLSPEAFF.

This clone is a singleton in its sample. The chain is built from TRBV3-1 (or the pseudogene TRBV3-2) and TRBJ2-1; no clear D. The V gene lost 2 bases and the J gene lost 0 bases, with 8 bases spanning the gap. The CDR3 sequence is 15 residues long. Germline V gene lookup returns CDR1 LGHDT and CDR2 YNNKEL (reference sequence). CDR3: CASSQTPSSYNEQFF. In nucleotides, the CDR3 is TGTGCCAGCAGCCAAACTCCGAGCTCCTACAATGAGCAGTTCTTC.

V and J are TRBV10-2 and TRBJ1-2; a possible D gene is TRBD1 (6 bases). V was pared by 5 bases and J by 4 bases, with 8 bases between. Germline V gives CDR1 WSHSY, CDR2 SAAADI. The CDR3 has 12 amino acids. The CDR3 loop reads CASSTGLYGYTF. As DNA, the CDR3 is TGCGCCAGCAGTACAGGGCTCTATGGCTACACCTTC.

J is TRBJ1-1 and V is TRBV18; D not resolved. Trimming shortened V by 6 bases and J by 1 base, and 15 bases separated the two germline ends. CDR1 and CDR2 (germline): KGHSH, LQKENI. This CDR3 region has 15 residues. CDR3 region: CASSPSHVKNTEAFF. Here the CDR3 DNA reads TGTGCCAGCTCGCCAAGCCACGTCAAGAACACTGAAGCTTTCTTT.

J is TRBJ2-2 and V is TRBV11-3; 7 nucleotides match TRBD2. From germline, CDR1 is SGHNT and CDR2 YENEEA. The CDR3 loop spans 16 amino acids. The V gene end was trimmed by 5 bases and the J gene end by 6 bases; junction bases not matched to a gene: 12. The CDR3 spells CASSPRSGKYSGELFF. CDR3 coding DNA: TGTGCCAGCAGCCCCCGGAGCGGGAAATATTCCGGGGAGCTGTTTTTT.

This clone was seen a single time. The chain carries TRBV18 and TRBJ1-1; 8 positions match TRBD1. Germline CDR1 is KGHSH and CDR2 is LQKENI. The CDR3 totals 14 residues. The ends lost 2 bases at V and 6 bases at J; junction bases unmatched: 5. DNA for the CDR3: TGTGCCAGCTCACCAGACAGGGGTGGGTCTGAAGCTTTCTTT. Residues: CASSPDRGGSEAFF. The whole variable domain, remainder taken from reference TRBV18 and TRBJ1-1, is NAGVMQNPRHLVRRRGQEARLRCSPMKGHSHVYWYRQLPEEGLKFMVYLQKENIIDESGMPKERFSAEFPKEGPSILRIQQVVRGDSAAYFCASSPDRGGSEAFFGQGTRLTVV.

The chain combines TRBV28 with TRBJ1-4; weak D call: TRBD1 (5 bases). CDR1 is MDHEN, CDR2 SYDVKM, per germline. The V end was cut by 2 bases, the J end by 8 bases, with 9 bases between. CDR3 size: 13 residues. CDR3 nucleotides: TGTGCCAGCAGTTTACCAGGGAGGGAAAAACTGTTTTTT. Translating gives CASSLPGREKLFF.

The sample holds one count of this clone. The CDR3 region is CASSLWGLDEQYF. For the CDR3, the DNA is TGTGCCAGCAGCTTATGGGGGCTCGACGAGCAGTACTTC. This sequence joins TRBV7-9 and TRBJ2-7; tentative D call: TRBD1 (6 bases). Trimming took 2 bases from V and 5 from J, leaving 10 bases between them. Germline loops: CDR1 SEHNR, CDR2 FQNEAQ (reference sequence). CDR3 length: 13 residues.

The chain recombines TRBV29-1 with TRBJ1-2; D remains unclear. The germline V and J ends were trimmed by 3 bases and 2 bases, with 10 bases remaining between them. CDR3 size: 13 residues. In germline, CDR1 is SQVTM, CDR2 ANQGSEA. The CDR3 DNA follows: TGCAGCGTTGACCCGGAGATGAACTATGGCTACACCTTC. It specifies CSVDPEMNYGYTF.

CDR3 DNA sequence: TGTGCCAGCTCACCACGGACAGGGGGCTCAGGCGGCACAGATACGCAGTATTTT. Its protein product is CASSPRTGGSGGTDTQYF. The rearrangement uses TRBV18 and TRBJ2-3; 11 nucleotides match TRBD1. V lost 1 base and J lost 1; bases outside the gene matches: 7. CDR3 size: 18 residues. Germline CDR1 and CDR2: KGHSH and LQKENI.